This T cell receptor beta chain derives from a study of T cell clonality in common variable immunodeficiency. Regarding the study as a whole: In common variable immunodeficiency, TCR beta chains reportedly carried fewer deletions and N-nucleotide insertions.

This clone was observed at least ten times. Antigen unknown. The read ends 3 residues early relative to the CDR3; the germline J gene fills the gap. Data came from immunoSEQ multiplex PCR; TCRdb stores just in-frame clones and leaves some out. Sampling found about 23,000 clones, none seen once. J was trimmed by 2 bases and V by 7 bases; bases with no gene match: 11. CDR1 and CDR2 (germline): SNHLY, FYNNEI. This CDR3 is 15 amino acids long. The genes are TRBV2 and TRBJ2-7; the match to TRBD2 covers 7 bases. The sample consisted of peripheral blood mononuclear cells. The clonotype comes from a human donor with common variable immunodeficiency. CDR3 DNA (partial): TGTGCCAGCAAAGAGGGGACTACCCCCACCTACGAG. Translated, it gives CASKEGTTPTYE. The full CDR3 protein is CASKEGTTPTYEQYF.